Listed below are T cell receptor beta chains from one sample, sequenced in a study of blood T cell repertoires in COVID-19. The protocol was immunoSEQ multiplex PCR, while the TCRdb copy is restricted to in-frame clones and leaves out a portion. Here the sample spans 150,000 to 200,000 clones, about 85% being singletons. Sequenced: peripheral blood. These receptors were collected from a man aged 55-75 years with active or convalescent COVID-19. The conserved cysteine and the conserved F or W are not part of the CDR3 here. The size entry is marked missing in some rows and otherwise reads once, few, many or a size class.

clone_size,v_call,cdr3_aa
NA,TRBV3-1/TRBV3-2,ASSQRGSGANEKLF
NA,TRBV6-2/TRBV6-3,ASSDQGARYNEQF
NA,TRBV5-5,ASSLFGGLNTEAF
NA,TRBV4-1,ASSQAGGRTGELF
NA,TRBV28,ASSFTGSYGYT
NA,TRBV25-1,ASSERDSNQPQH
NA,TRBV15,ATSRDISAGGQRLAQY
NA,TRBV9,ASSPARESYGYT
NA,TRBV3-1/TRBV3-2,ASSQSWGDGEAF
NA,TRBV2,ASKGVKGYT
NA,TRBV19,ASSIDPGDGKLF
NA,TRBV11-3,ASSLGWGAGKSNQPQH
NA,TRBV5-1,AIPPGDNQYNEQF
NA,TRBV5-4,ASSSGQPQETQY
NA,TRBV5-1,ASSLVADSGLRTDTQY
NA,TRBV29-1,SVLLDRKAF
NA,TRBV27,ASTLGQGNSPLH
NA,TRBV9,ASSVGTGEQAF
NA,TRBV2,ASSVGQGASNQPQH
few,TRBV19,ASSMGANSPLH
NA,TRBV6-6,ASSYRGQNQPQH
NA,TRBV2,ASTVNTEAF
NA,TRBV5-1,ASSEGLNSPLH
NA,TRBV6-7,ASSYSNSVKNIQY
few,TRBV11-2,ASSPGQTLYYEQY
once,TRBV29-1,SVDSDRFYGYT
NA,TRBV27,ASSSGRSADTQY
NA,TRBV18,ASSPDRINYGYT
few,TRBV7-9,ASSLERQGNYGYT
NA,TRBV6-6,ASTRDRAYEQY
NA,TRBV6-5,ASSYDRGAF
NA,TRBV6-6,ASTKPTGLSNSPLH
NA,TRBV5-1,ASSLGSGTHNSPLH
many,TRBV20-1,SASEVVSGQVAAPNTEAF
NA,TRBV2,ASRPDRSNTGELF
NA,TRBV7-9,ASSFVSGEAF
NA,TRBV21-1,ASSKGGGGEAF
NA,TRBV5-6,ASSPNAGQNYGYT
NA,TRBV5-4,ASSSLQGPRNTEAF
NA,TRBV18,ASSPNPRQGLSEAF
NA,TRBV18,ASSPGADTQY
once,TRBV11-3,ASSPRRWGGRKVRYGYT